This T cell receptor beta chain is drawn from a study of T cells in Graves' hyperthyroidism and ophthalmopathy. This CDR3 has 14 residues. CDR1 ENHRY and CDR2 SYGVKD come from the germline V gene. The V and J ends lost 10 bases and 4 bases respectively, with 19 bases between them. Diagnoses used clinical symptoms, serum thyroxine and TRAb, thyroid ultrasound and orbital computed tomography. Study-wide points: Peripheral blood also featured most of the thyroid clonotypes expanded above 0.001.

This clonotype was picked up a small number of times. Its antigen remains unidentified. Authors of the study amplified TCR beta CDR3 regions from RNA transcripts. Primed by the HTBI set, a first-round RT-PCR was run on the TCR CDR3. MiXCR, applied by TCRdb to the multiplex PCR reads, yields one record per CDR3 protein. The table includes about 480,000 distinct CDR3 sequences, approximately 25% detected once. What was sequenced was blood. The TCR comes from a woman aged 30 to 39 with Graves' ophthalmopathy. The chain couples TRBV10-3 to TRBJ1-1; D gene unclear. The chain's CDR3 is CATRGDTRGTEAFF. CDR3 coding DNA: TGTGCCACCAGAGGAGACACCCGGGGCACTGAAGCTTTCTTT.